This TCR beta chain was identified in a study of regulatory T cells in long-lasting Graves disease. This clonotype has more than one count but fewer than ten. Time point reported: persistent/refractory GD, antithyroid drugs over 5 years with positive TRAb. From PBMCs, RNA was extracted and then used to make the TCR library. Germline assignment: CDR1 LNHNV and CDR2 YYDKDF (reference sequence). V gave up 0 bases and J gave up 4 bases, with 13 bases separating them. The CDR3 is made up of 15 amino acids. Both iRepertoire HTBI primers and Arm-PCR of CDR3 regions were used to build the TCR beta libraries. MiXCR was run by TCRdb on the multiplex PCR reads, yielding one entry per CDR3 protein. The repertoire holds about 450,000 distinct CDR3 sequences, with around 20% as singletons.

This material consisted of peripheral blood mononuclear cells (PBMCs), taken when the disease was refractory, from a patient treated with antithyroid drugs. The receptor was derived from a female donor with Graves disease. The chain carries TRBV15 and TRBJ2-7; D is perhaps TRBD1 (6 bases). The CDR3 spells CATSRDRGGLYEQYF. Written as DNA, the CDR3 is TGTGCCACCAGCAGAGATAGAGGGGGTCTTTACGAGCAGTACTTC.